Listed here are 28 T cell receptor beta chains from one sample, sequenced in a study of blood T cells in healthy people across ages. A second 7 to 11 cycle PCR used barcoded and J-beta primers. TCRdb used MiXCR to reprocess the 5' RACE reads, holding one entry per CDR3 protein. The repertoire consists of 1,300,000 or so distinct CDR3 sequences, with around 59% occurring once and the leading ten covering 6.5% to 8.5%. Material for sequencing was blood. All receptors come from a man younger than 35 in good health.

The chain is built from TRBV10-3 and TRBJ2-1; 7 bases match TRBD1. The ends lost 6 bases at V and 7 bases at J; junction bases unmatched: 12. This CDR3 spans 15 amino acids. From germline, CDR1 is ENHRY and CDR2 SYGVKD. The CDR3 bases are TGTGCCATCAGCTACGTCGGGACAGTAGGGAATGAGCAGTTCTTC. This translates into CAISYVGTVGNEQFF.

As to this clonotype: Germline is not matched at one junction end, which may reflect a read error. The chain carries TRBV11-2 and TRBJ2-5, with D uncertain. CDR1 and CDR2 from the germline V gene are SGHAT and FQNNGV. The CDR3 consists of 14 residues. CDR3 nucleotide sequence: TGTGCCACCAGCTTAGGGTCCTTTCCAGAGACCCAGTACTTC. Amino acids: CATSLGSFPETQYF.

V usage is TRBV6-2 or TRBV6-3 and J usage is TRBJ2-5; 15 bases line up with TRBD2. This CDR3 has 14 residues. Trimming at V came to 4 bases and at J to 11 bases, leaving 5 bases not matched to a gene. The V gene's germline CDR1 is MNHEY and CDR2 SVGEGT. Written as DNA, the CDR3 is TGTGCCAGCAGTTCCGGACTAGCGGGGGGGCGGCAGTACTTC. It translates to CASSSGLAGGRQYF.

V gene TRBV29-1 combines with J gene TRBJ2-3; D may be TRBD1 (6 bases). Trimming shortened V by 4 bases and J by 3 bases, and 11 bases separated the two germline ends. The CDR3 runs 13 residues. Germline-derived CDR1 and CDR2 are SQVTM and ANQGSEA. The DNA of the CDR3 is TGCAGCGTTGGGCGACAGGCTACAGATACGCAGTATTTT. As protein: CSVGRQATDTQYF.

A remark on this clonotype: The junction does not match germline at one end; this may be a read error. The chain combines TRBV15 with TRBJ2-5; 9 bases align to TRBD2. The CDR3 is made up of 21 amino acids. CDR1 and CDR2 from the germline V gene are LNHNV and YYDKDF (reference sequence). The CDR3 DNA follows: TGTGCCACCAGCAGAGACAACTTTACGGGACTAGCTTTTTTTGGTACAGAGGCCCAGTACTTC. Translating it yields CATSRDNFTGLAFFGTEAQYF.

V usage is TRBV10-1 and J usage is TRBJ2-5, with D perhaps being TRBD1 or TRBD2 (5 bases each). The J call may be incorrect, as the DNA end agrees better with TRBJ2-7. CDR3 length: 15 residues. Looked up from germline, CDR1 is WNHNN and CDR2 is SYGVQD (reference sequence). The CDR3 nucleotides are TGCGCCAGCAGTGAACCTCACGGGACGGCGGACGAGCAGTACTTC. It is translated as CASSEPHGTADEQYF.

This clonotype was seen a few times. This rearrangement joins TRBV7-2 to TRBJ2-7, with D hard to call. Trimming took off 4 bases at V and 0 bases at J, with 10 bases between the two ends. The CDR3 is 14 residues long. Germline V gives CDR1 SGHTA, CDR2 FQGNSA. The CDR3: CASSSYPHSYEQYF. For the CDR3, the DNA is TGTGCCAGCAGCTCATACCCGCACTCCTACGAGCAGTACTTC.

The V gene is TRBV27, the J gene TRBJ2-7, with TRBD2 matching 13 bases. Germline V lookup: CDR1 MNHEY, CDR2 SMNVEV (reference sequence). V gave up 4 bases and J gave up 9 bases; unmatched junction bases: 6. This CDR3 has 14 amino acids. The CDR3 loop is CASSSGTSGIAQYF. The CDR3 coding sequence is TGTGCCAGCAGTTCCGGGACTAGCGGGATTGCGCAGTACTTC.

This clonotype was seen only a few times. The rearrangement links TRBV27 to TRBJ2-5; D unclear. Germline V gene sequence: CDR1 MNHEY, CDR2 SMNVEV (reference sequence). Deletions cut 5 bases from V and 5 bases from J, with 12 bases between. The CDR3 covers 13 residues. The CDR3 nucleotides read TGTGCCAGCAGTACCCCACCATTGGAGACCCAGTACTTC. Its translation: CASSTPPLETQYF.

CDR3 region: CAVGAGGTKNIQYF. The CDR3 DNA is TGTGCCGTTGGGGCAGGGGGAACCAAAAACATTCAGTACTTC. V usage is TRBV30 and J usage is TRBJ2-4; TRBD1 matches 7 bases. Losses at the gene ends were 8 bases for V and 2 bases for J; bases not matched to a gene: 9. Germline CDR1 and CDR2: GTSNPN and SVGIG (reference sequence). The CDR3 is made up of 14 amino acids. Full variable domain (rest looked up from reference TRBV30 and TRBJ2-4): SQTIHQWPATLVQPVGSPLSLECTVEGTSNPNLYWYRQAAGRGLQLLFYSVGIGQISSEVPQNLSASRPQDRQFILSSKKLLLSDSGFYLCAVGAGGTKNIQYFGAGTRLSVL.

The chain recombines TRBV6-5 with TRBJ2-5; D uncertain. The CDR3 totals 15 residues. Per germline, CDR1 MNHEY and CDR2 SVGAGI. Trimming took off 2 bases at V and 5 bases at J, with 15 bases between the two ends. The CDR3 reads CASSYTAASRETQYF. CDR3 nucleotides: TGTGCCAGCAGTTACACCGCGGCCAGTCGGGAGACCCAGTACTTC.

This clonotype was counted only a few times. Sequence at one end of the junction differs from germline and may be a read error. The rearrangement joins TRBV3-1 to TRBJ1-1; perhaps TRBD1 as D (5 bases). Germline CDR1 and CDR2: LGHDT and YNNKEL (reference sequence). This CDR3 spans 14 amino acids. CDR3 nucleotides: TGCGCCAGCAGCCAAGCGTCGGGGGGCACTGAAGCTTTCTTT. It codes for CASSQASGGTEAFF.

The V gene is TRBV9, the J gene TRBJ2-2; D ambiguous. The CDR3 runs 11 residues. Trimming pared 1 base from V and 8 bases from J, leaving 3 bases between. Germline CDR1 SGDLS, CDR2 YYNGEE. The CDR3 bases are TGTGCCAGCAGCGTAAGGGGGGAGCTGTTTTTT. Encoded protein: CASSVRGELFF.

The rearrangement joins TRBV29-1 to TRBJ2-6; tentative D call: TRBD1 (6 bases). With 1 base removed from V and 0 bases from J, the gap between germline ends came to 19 bases. This CDR3 contains 19 residues. CDR1 and CDR2 (germline): SQVTM, ANQGSEA. The CDR3 bases are TGCAGCGTTGAAGCCGGGGAGAGGACAGCGAGCTCTGGGGCCAACGTCCTGACTTTC. Translating it yields CSVEAGERTASSGANVLTF.

This clonotype was counted between two and nine times. The genes are TRBV20-1 and TRBJ2-3; D is possibly TRBD1 (5 bases). Trimming stripped 6 bases from V and 5 bases from J, with 21 bases between. The CDR3 runs to 15 residues. Germline CDR1 is DFQATT and CDR2 is SNEGSKA (reference sequence). CDR3 sequence reads: CSAGRVESNLDTQYF. In DNA, the CDR3 is TGCAGTGCCGGCAGGGTCGAGTCCAATCTAGATACGCAGTATTTT.

The rearrangement joins TRBV12-3 or TRBV12-4 to TRBJ1-2; D call uncertain. The V gene lost 3 bases and the J gene lost 6 bases, with 14 bases spanning the gap. The CDR3 has 14 amino acids. The CDR3 region has the DNA TGTGCCAGCAGTTTGGGCCATCTAAACAATGGCTACACCTTC. The encoded protein is CASSLGHLNNGYTF.

J is TRBJ1-5 and V is TRBV7-2, with TRBD1 matching over 8 bases. CDR3 size: 14 residues. Germline CDR1 SGHTA, CDR2 FQGNSA. Trimming at V came to 5 bases and at J to 4 bases, leaving 4 bases not matched to a gene. Written as DNA, the CDR3 is TGTGCCAGCAGCAACCGACAGGGGAATCAGCCCCAGCATTTT. Translated, it gives CASSNRQGNQPQHF. Full variable domain (remainder filled in from reference TRBV7-2 and TRBJ1-5): GAGVSQSPSNKVTEKGKDVELRCDPISGHTALYWYRQSLGQGLEFLIYFQGNSAPDKSGLPSDRFSAERTGGSVSTLTIQRTQQEDSAVYLCASSNRQGNQPQHFGDGTRLSIL.

V gene TRBV27 combines with J gene TRBJ2-1, with a possible D match to TRBD1 (6 bases). Germline assignment: CDR1 MNHEY and CDR2 SMNVEV (reference sequence). This CDR3 has 16 residues. Trimming took 6 bases from V and 4 from J, leaving 19 bases between them. CDR3 protein: CASSLSGGSGYNEQFF. CDR3 sequence (DNA): TGTGCCAGCAGCCTATCTGGGGGCTCGGGTTACAATGAGCAGTTCTTC.

V and J are TRBV2 and TRBJ1-1, with D hard to call. The germline V and J ends were trimmed by 7 bases and 0 bases, with 6 bases remaining between them. The V gene's germline CDR1 is SNHLY and CDR2 FYNNEI. This CDR3 comprises 12 residues. The CDR3 bases are TGTGCCAGCACCGGAATGAACACTGAAGCTTTCTTT. Encoded protein: CASTGMNTEAFF.

This clonotype was counted only a few times. V is TRBV28 and J is TRBJ1-5; the match to TRBD1 covers 7 bases. In germline, CDR1 is MDHEN, CDR2 SYDVKM. This CDR3 spans 12 amino acids. V was pared by 11 bases and J by 6 bases, with 7 bases of the junction left unmatched. CDR3 amino acids: CAATGAGQPQHF. In DNA, the CDR3 is TGTGCCGCAACAGGGGCAGGTCAGCCCCAGCATTTT.

The V and J genes are TRBV12-3 or TRBV12-4 and TRBJ1-2; D remains ambiguous. The ends were cut back, 6 bases at V and 4 bases at J, with 12 bases in the middle. The CDR3 sequence is 13 residues long. The CDR3 nucleotides read TGTGCCAGCAGCACCGGGATCATCTATGGCTACACCTTC. Encoded protein: CASSTGIIYGYTF.

This chain connects TRBV20-1 to TRBJ2-7; D unclear. The germline V and J ends were trimmed by 5 bases and 3 bases, with 8 bases remaining between them. This CDR3 is 11 amino acids long. Germline loops: CDR1 DFQATT, CDR2 SNEGSKA (reference sequence). The CDR3 DNA reads TGCAGTGCTCTCAAAAGCTACGAGCAGTACTTC. It is translated as CSALKSYEQYF.

The V call is TRBV11-1, the J call TRBJ2-3; D may be TRBD1 or TRBD2 (5 bases each). With 2 bases removed from V and 6 bases from J, the gap between germline ends came to 18 bases. Germline assignment: CDR1 SGHAT and CDR2 FQDESV (reference sequence). This CDR3 is 16 amino acids long. CDR3 DNA sequence: TGTGCCAGCAGCTTAAGGACAACTAGTGAGGAGGATACGCAGTATTTT. Translation gives CASSLRTTSEEDTQYF.

This chain joins TRBV2 and TRBJ2-7; tentatively, D is TRBD2 (6 bases). The CDR3 contains 14 residues. The V end lost 10 bases, the J end lost 0 bases, and 16 bases lay between the germline ends. CDR1 is SNHLY and CDR2 is FYNNEI in the germline V gene. The CDR3 nucleotides are TGTGCCATCCCTCGGGATAGCGGCTCCTACGAGCAGTACTTC. It specifies CAIPRDSGSYEQYF. Combining the CDR3 with reference TRBV2 and TRBJ2-7 gives the whole variable domain EPEVTQTPSHQVTQMGQEVILRCVPISNHLYFYWYRQILGQKVEFLVSFYNNEISEKSEIFDDQFSVERPDGSNFTLKIRSTKLEDSAMYFCAIPRDSGSYEQYFGPGTRLTVT.

V usage is TRBV12-3 or TRBV12-4 and J usage is TRBJ2-3, with D perhaps TRBD2 (7 bases). V was cut by 2 bases and J by 2 bases, with 20 bases left in between. The CDR3 runs to 18 residues. As DNA, the CDR3 is TGTGCCAGCAGTTTATGGGGAGGGGGACGGCGAGACACAGATACGCAGTATTTT. Protein sequence: CASSLWGGGRRDTDTQYF.

V and J are TRBV29-1 and TRBJ2-7; perhaps TRBD1 as D (5 bases). The J call may be mistaken, given a closer DNA end match to TRBJ2-4. Germline V gene sequence: CDR1 SQVTM, CDR2 ANQGSEA. This CDR3 has 12 residues. CDR3 protein: CSVGHPGPIQYF. The CDR3 DNA is TGCAGCGTTGGACACCCAGGGCCCATTCAGTACTTC.

The rearrangement links TRBV6-2 or TRBV6-3 to TRBJ1-1; no clear D gene. The CDR3 runs to 14 residues. CDR1 is MNHEY, CDR2 SVGEGT, per germline. With 2 bases removed from V and 8 bases from J, the gap between germline ends came to 15 bases. CDR3 nucleotides: TGTGCCAGCAGTTACGTGGCAGCATCTAAGGAAGCTTTCTTT. It is translated as CASSYVAASKEAFF.

The genes are TRBV10-3 and TRBJ2-2; tentative D call: TRBD2 (5 bases). V shed 6 bases and J shed 7 bases, with 15 bases lying between them. This CDR3 is 14 amino acids long. Germline V gene data show CDR1 as ENHRY and CDR2 as SYGVKD. CDR3 bases: TGTGCCATCAGCCCCCGCGGGCAAGACGGGGAGCTGTTTTTT. Its protein is CAISPRGQDGELFF.